The 13 T cell receptor beta chains below were found in one sample sequenced in a study of T-cell memory formation after mild COVID-19. One entry per CDR3 protein, called by TCRdb with MiXCR from the 5' RACE reads. The sample carries about 300,000 distinct CDR3 sequences, roughly a fifth recorded once. The sequencing sample was made of PBMCs or a T cell subset sorted from them (not recorded which). All receptors come from a man younger than 30 who had mild COVID-19 (a few samples of this study predate the infection). Cell type and time point are not known.

This clonotype was observed a few times. The gene calls are TRBV11-1 and TRBJ1-1, with D unclear. This CDR3 spans 13 amino acids. Germline V gives CDR1 SGHAT, CDR2 FQDESV (reference sequence). Trimming left V 1 base short and J 8 bases short, with 11 bases between. CDR3 nucleotides: TGTGCCAGCAGCTTAGTAAGGGCGGGAGAAGCTTTCTTT. Translating gives CASSLVRAGEAFF.

This clonotype showed up just a few times. CDR3 in amino acids: CASTEAVAGPVKNIQYF. CDR3 DNA: TGTGCCAGCACTGAAGCGGTGGCAGGTCCGGTCAAAAACATTCAGTACTTC. The V call is TRBV7-2, the J call TRBJ2-4, with D possibly matching TRBD2 (5 bases). The CDR3 spans 17 residues. The V gene's germline CDR1 is SGHTA and CDR2 FQGNSA. V lost 7 bases, J lost 3 bases, and 22 bases lay in between.

In this sample, this clonotype turned up once. The chain carries TRBV10-3 and TRBJ2-5; TRBD1 agrees at 7 bases. Trimming at V came to 7 bases and at J to 1 base, leaving 3 bases not matched to a gene. There are 13 residues in the CDR3. Per germline, CDR1 ENHRY and CDR2 SYGVKD. CDR3 in DNA: TGTGCCATCAATCCAGGGGGCCAAGAGACCCAGTACTTC. Translation gives CAINPGGQETQYF.

This clonotype was seen more than once but under ten times. This rearrangement joins TRBV11-2 to TRBJ1-5; D remains ambiguous. Trimming left V 4 bases short and J 6 bases short, with 13 bases between. CDR3 length: 14 residues. Germline V CDR1 and CDR2: SGHAT, FQNNGV. CDR3 DNA: TGTGCCAGCAGCTATACCGGGTCTGCTCAGCCCCAGCATTTT. This codes for CASSYTGSAQPQHF.

The chain carries TRBV6-1 and TRBJ1-3; no firm D call. The V gene lost 8 bases and the J gene lost 0 bases, with 5 bases spanning the gap. The length of the CDR3 is 12 residues. The germline gives CDR1 MNHNS, CDR2 SASEGT. This CDR3 reads CASLRSGNTIYF. CDR3 coding DNA: TGTGCCAGCCTGCGCTCTGGAAACACCATATATTTT.

This clonotype has at least ten counts. The J gene is TRBJ2-2, the V gene TRBV7-9; 7 bases align to TRBD1. This CDR3 has 16 amino acids. CDR1 SEHNR and CDR2 FQNEAQ come from the germline V gene (reference sequence). V dropped 5 bases and J dropped 0; count of bases not matched to a gene: 6. The CDR3 spells CASSRAGTANTGELFF. Here the CDR3 DNA reads TGTGCCAGCAGCCGAGCCGGGACAGCGAACACCGGGGAGCTGTTTTTT.

This clonotype was detected a few times. The chain combines TRBV19 with TRBJ1-5, with D uncertain. Germline values: CDR1 LNHDA, CDR2 SQIVND (reference sequence). CDR3 length: 14 amino acids. The V and J ends lost 3 bases and 7 bases respectively, with 13 bases between them. The CDR3 region is CASSIPGLIQPQHF. The CDR3 DNA sequence: TGTGCCAGTAGTATTCCAGGATTAATCCAGCCCCAGCATTTT.

The sample holds a few counts of this clonotype. The CDR3 is CASSLEAPAGNTIYF. As DNA, the CDR3 is TGTGCCAGCAGCTTAGAGGCCCCAGCTGGAAACACCATATATTTT. The V gene is TRBV7-6, the J gene TRBJ1-3; no definite D call. Between the trimmed V and J ends, which lost 1 base and 2 bases, there was a span of 9 bases. The CDR3 has 15 amino acids. Germline CDR1 and CDR2: SGHVS and FNYEAQ.

This clonotype was observed a few times. The V gene is TRBV4-3, the J gene TRBJ2-7, with D maybe TRBD1 (8 bases). Germline loops: CDR1 LGHNA, CDR2 YSLEER. This CDR3 spans 16 amino acids. V lost 0 bases and J lost 4, with 16 bases in between. DNA of the CDR3: TGCGCCAGCAGCCAAGAAGAACACAGGGGGGGTTACGAGCAGTACTTC. Translating gives CASSQEEHRGGYEQYF.

The rearrangement joins TRBV29-1 to TRBJ2-2; D gene ambiguous. CDR3 length: 14 residues. Per the germline V gene, CDR1 is SQVTM and CDR2 is ANQGSEA. V dropped 0 bases and J dropped 3 bases, with 8 bases sitting between them. The CDR3 bases are TGCAGCGTTGAAGATTCGGTTTACACCGGGGAGCTGTTTTTT. Translated, it gives CSVEDSVYTGELFF.

The V call is TRBV19, the J call TRBJ1-4; the match to TRBD1 covers 9 bases. Germline CDR1 reads LNHDA; CDR2 reads SQIVND (reference sequence). V was clipped by 4 bases and J by 8 bases; unmatched bases: 8. The CDR3 is 15 amino acids. This CDR3 reads CASSNRDRVREKLFF. CDR3 coding DNA: TGTGCCAGTAGTAATCGGGACAGGGTACGAGAAAAACTGTTTTTT. The complete variable domain, with remaining parts taken from reference TRBV19 and TRBJ1-4, reads DGGITQSPKYLFRKEGQNVTLSCEQNLNHDAMYWYRQDPGQGLRLIYYSQIVNDFQKGDIAEGYSVSREKKESFPLTVTSAQKNPTAFYLCASSNRDRVREKLFFGSGTQLSVL.

This clonotype was seen more than once but under ten times. This chain uses TRBV20-1 with TRBJ2-1; 12 bases line up with TRBD2. CDR1 is DFQATT, CDR2 SNEGSKA, per germline (reference sequence). Losses at the gene ends were 2 bases for V and 6 bases for J; bases not matched to a gene: 8. CDR3 size: 16 residues. The CDR3 region has the DNA TGCAGTGCTAGACCGCTAGCGGGGGGGCATTTCAATGAGCAGTTCTTC. Encoded protein: CSARPLAGGHFNEQFF.

A few counts support this clonotype. The chain recombines TRBV27 with TRBJ2-7; 8 nucleotides line up with TRBD1. V shed 0 bases and J 2 bases; nucleotides not matched to a gene: 3. Germline CDR1 and CDR2: MNHEY and SMNVEV (reference sequence). This CDR3 has 15 residues. The CDR3 reads CASSLSGQGTYEQYF. The CDR3 DNA reads TGTGCCAGCAGTTTATCCGGACAGGGTACCTACGAGCAGTACTTC.